This T cell receptor beta chain came from a study of cytomegalovirus exposure and HLA in healthy donors. Points from the study as a whole: Later analysis suggested most CMV-associated TCR beta chains were HLA-restricted. There were several of the most significant clusters that appeared linked to common viral pathogens in a later analysis.

In this sample, this clone turned up a few times. Antigen unknown. Amplification used 60 Vbeta primers and 13 Jbeta primers. Produced via immunoSEQ multiplex PCR; TCRdb's table is partial and in-frame only. This table has more than 85,000 clones, around 78% appearing once. Healthy people donating bone marrow made up the donors. Germline CDR1 reads MNHNY; CDR2 reads SVGAGI (reference sequence). Unmatched junction bases numbered 7, after V lost 6 bases and J lost 0 bases. The CDR3 runs to 15 residues. This clonotype was sampled from a middle-aged man in good health and CMV-seronegative. The sample taken for sequencing was PBMCs. V and J are TRBV6-6 and TRBJ2-7; 8 bases line up with TRBD2. The CDR3 DNA sequence: TGTGCCAGCAGCGGGGGGGAGAAGAACTCCTACGAGCAGTACTTC. This sequence encodes CASSGGEKNSYEQYF.